A single T cell receptor beta chain is shown here with its context. With 0 bases removed from V and 1 base from J, the gap between germline ends came to 15 bases. The length of the CDR3 is 17 residues. The germline CDR1 and CDR2 sequences are SGHDN and FVKESK. This specimen belongs to a study of T cell changes during pregnancy in multiple sclerosis. Method: immunoSEQ multiplex PCR; TCRdb's copy keeps in-frame clones and lacks some. Counted here are over 45,000 clones, under 90% occurring once; the ten biggest clones make up 1.3% to 1.5%. The sequence derives from a female donor in good health, enrolled as a control in a pregnancy study. Source: peripheral blood, taken in the first trimester of pregnancy. The J gene is TRBJ1-1, the V gene TRBV14; D might be TRBD1 (6 bases). CDR3 bases: TGTGCCAGCAGCCAAGACGGGAGGGGGTGGGGGAACACTGAAGCTTTCTTT. Translated: CASSQDGRGWGNTEAFF.